This T cell receptor (beta chain) appears in the sequencing data of a study of glioma-infiltrating T cells after dendritic cell vaccination. In the study overall: Patients had newly diagnosed or recurrent glioblastoma and received dendritic cell vaccines.

The protocol was immunoSEQ multiplex PCR, while the TCRdb copy is restricted to in-frame clones and leaves out a portion. The profile shows tens of thousands of clones, roughly 80% of them singletons. Time point indicated: after dendritic cell vaccination, including at tumor progression/relapse. The V end lost 0 bases, the J end lost 5 bases, and 13 bases lay between the germline ends. Germline lookup yields CDR1 SGHTA and CDR2 FQGTGA. The CDR3 spans 15 residues. This sequence was found in a human donor with glioblastoma. Material: blood, obtained after dendritic cell vaccination. This rearrangement joins TRBV7-3 to TRBJ2-5; possibly TRBD2 for D (6 bases). CDR3 loop: CASSLTGGVTETQYF. Written as DNA, the CDR3 is TGTGCCAGCAGCTTAACTGGCGGGGTTACGGAGACCCAGTACTTC.